The 9 T cell receptor beta chains below come from one sample, sequenced in a study of T cells after yellow fever vaccination. One entry per CDR3 protein, called by TCRdb with MiXCR from the 5' RACE reads. Among under 100,000 distinct CDR3 sequences listed, around 5.8% were seen once. Here the sequenced sample was CD8+ T cells sorted from PBMCs, taken 10 days after the yellow fever booster vaccination. The receptors were gathered from a man younger than 35 who received the YFV17D yellow fever vaccine.

There are many counts of this clonotype. This chain connects TRBV5-1 to TRBJ2-1; 7 bases line up with TRBD1. This CDR3 spans 14 amino acids. Trimming removed 0 bases from V and 6 bases from J; junction bases left unmatched: 3. Germline V gene data show CDR1 as SGHRS and CDR2 as YFSETQ. The CDR3 coding sequence is TGCGCCAGCAGCTTGGGACAGGGCCTCAATGAGCAGTTCTTC. Amino acids: CASSLGQGLNEQFF.

This clonotype was found a few times. The J gene is TRBJ2-3, the V gene TRBV12-3 or TRBV12-4; D is undetermined. V was cut by 5 bases and J by 1 base, with 13 bases left in between. This CDR3 is 15 amino acids long. CDR3: CASSRRRPGTDTQYF. CDR3 bases: TGTGCCAGCAGTCGCCGCCGACCGGGCACAGATACGCAGTATTTT.

The table lists this clonotype with many counts. This chain joins TRBV7-9 and TRBJ2-7; D call uncertain. Trimming took 2 bases from V and 4 from J, leaving 3 bases between them. There are 11 residues in the CDR3. Germline CDR1 and CDR2: SEHNR and FQNEAQ (reference sequence). The CDR3 coding sequence is TGTGCCAGCAGCTTATTATACGAGCAGTACTTC. This codes for CASSLLYEQYF.

There are many counts of this clonotype. The chain recombines TRBV5-8 with TRBJ2-7, with 7 nucleotides matching TRBD2. Trimming cost V 10 bases and J 0 bases; bases outside gene matches: 7. CDR1 SGHTS and CDR2 YDEGEE come from the germline V gene. This CDR3 is built from 13 residues. The CDR3: CAAGRGFSYEQYF. The CDR3 bases are TGTGCCGCTGGGCGGGGGTTCTCCTACGAGCAGTACTTC.

The chain employs TRBV10-3 and TRBJ2-7, with 11 positions matching TRBD1. The V and J ends lost 7 bases and 3 bases, in that order; junction bases with no gene match: 5. Germline values: CDR1 ENHRY, CDR2 SYGVKD. The CDR3 sequence is 14 residues long. The CDR3 loop reads CAIKEGQGDYEQYF. The DNA of the CDR3 is TGTGCCATCAAGGAGGGACAGGGGGACTACGAGCAGTACTTC.

This clonotype was detected only a few times. The chain carries TRBV18 and TRBJ2-1, with D hard to call. Trimming removed 2 bases from V and 3 bases from J, with 17 bases in between. The CDR3 runs to 17 residues. In germline, CDR1 is KGHSH, CDR2 LQKENI. This CDR3 is CASSPSPGSINYNEQFF. Here the CDR3 DNA reads TGTGCCAGCTCACCAAGTCCCGGCAGCATTAACTACAATGAGCAGTTCTTC.

The chain uses TRBV7-3 and TRBJ1-6; no firm D call. The V gene lost 5 bases and the J gene lost 7 bases, with 9 bases spanning the gap. This CDR3 contains 13 residues. Germline CDR1 and CDR2: SGHTA and FQGTGA. CDR3 loop: CASSLIGNSPLHF. The CDR3 nucleotides are TGTGCCAGCAGCCTCATCGGGAATTCACCCCTCCACTTT.

The chain has TRBV12-3 or TRBV12-4 and TRBJ2-2; a weak D match, TRBD1 (5 bases). CDR3 length: 15 amino acids. V lost 1 base and J lost 7, with 13 bases in between. The CDR3 loop reads CASSLEGASSGELFF. The CDR3 DNA reads TGTGCCAGCAGTTTAGAAGGGGCTAGTAGCGGGGAGCTGTTTTTT.

V gene TRBV6-5 combines with J gene TRBJ2-1, with D unclear. Germline lookup yields CDR1 MNHEY and CDR2 SVGAGI. The CDR3 length is 12 residues. Trimming took off 6 bases at V and 7 bases at J, with 10 bases between the two ends. This CDR3 is CASRSVGNEQFF. For the CDR3, the DNA is TGTGCCAGCAGATCAGTTGGGAATGAGCAGTTCTTC.